This T cell receptor (beta chain) originates from a study of blood T cell repertoires in COVID-19 (dated by TCRdb to about 2020). General notes on the study: The collaborator samples originated in the United States, Italy and Spain and spanned the acute and convalescent phases of COVID-19. Where HLA class I and class II types were available, the types were taken from metadata supplied by the sample provider, not from assay-based typing. Deeply sampled blood TCRbeta repertoires from subjects exposed to, actively infected with, or recovered from COVID-19 were included in the dataset. The repertoires were released in a freely available public database intended as a resource for research on the immune response to SARS-CoV-2. A de-identified subject ID, COVID-19 status, age in years and sex were almost always included in the sample metadata. Samples were obtained from the ongoing ImmuneRACE study (first 160 participants) and from 1,254 subjects provided by 6 global collaborators. The prospective study material was composed of cDNA or gDNA derived from T cells, B-cell-depleted T cells, or PBMCs.

The CDR3 sequence holds 15 residues, the cysteine and phenylalanine included. Only the CDR3 region is kept as DNA, spanning 45 bases read in frame from base 1. The germline V gene encodes CDR1 MNHEY and CDR2 SMNVEV (reference sequence). V loses 3 bases of germline sequence and J loses 5 bases, and the interval between the two ends is 16 bases. The research as a whole found: The quantity of clinical and demographic metadata differed by source and by participant and was supplied without curation.

TCRbeta CDR3 regions were amplified from genomic DNA using the immunoSEQ Assay, a bias-controlled multiplex PCR. The authors' analysis ran thus. The number of nucleated cells in each sample was estimated by amplification of reference gene primers within the assay. To quantify the absolute abundance of each unique TCRbeta CDR3 rearrangement, sequence reads were collapsed and filtered. For each sample, productive Simpson clonality was calculated as the square root of Simpson's diversity index over productive rearrangements. The immuneACCESS repertoire file appears here via TCRdb, limited to in-frame rearrangements. These files lack a portion of the clones; in checked studies, under half of the deficit traces to unresolved V genes, and the cause of the others is not known. V, J and clone size reflect that table, while D and trimming were determined from the DNA. The sample table contains roughly 190,000 clones; only one count was recorded for more than 85% of them. The ten largest account for 7% to 7.5% of the sample.

As regards this clone: The antigen it recognizes is unknown. No quality values exist for individual bases; no much larger clone is one base distant.

Whole blood was collected in K2EDTA tubes by collaborating institutions according to the institutions' own protocols. For TCRbeta analysis, collaborator samples were shipped as frozen whole blood, as isolated PBMCs, or as DNA extracted from either sample type. The sequencing input was peripheral blood. Rearrangement joined TRBV27 to TRBJ2-5; TRBD2 could be the D gene, as 6 bases match. The clonotype originates from a woman of 80 years or more in a cohort sampled during active or convalescent COVID-19. The CDR3 corresponds to CASSLGTGDGETQYF. The base sequence is TGTGCCAGCAGTTTGGGTACGGGGGACGGTGAGACCCAGTACTTC.